Below are 27 T cell receptor beta chains sequenced from a single sample in a study of identical twins. TCRdb reprocessed the 5' RACE reads with MiXCR, giving one entry per CDR3 protein. The sample has roughly 470,000 distinct CDR3 sequences; 13% to 15% are singletons. These sequences were also reported in another study, on yellow fever vaccine responses in identical twins.

Sequencing was performed on CD4+ T cells sorted from blood. Receptor source: a woman aged 18-35 years in good health.

The chain employs TRBV6-1 and TRBJ1-1; the D gene is possibly TRBD1 (6 bases). Germline V lookup: CDR1 MNHNS, CDR2 SASEGT. The CDR3 has 15 residues. Trimming cost V 8 bases and J 1 base, with 17 bases left between them. CDR3 nucleotide sequence: TGTGCCAGCCTGGCGGGGGGCGCAAGGAACACTGAAGCTTTCTTT. This translates into CASLAGGARNTEAFF.

The sample holds many counts of this clonotype. The gene calls are TRBV7-2 and TRBJ2-3, with no clear D. This CDR3 is built from 13 residues. The germline CDR1 and CDR2 sequences are SGHTA and FQGNSA. The V gene lost 5 bases and the J gene lost 7 bases, with 13 bases spanning the gap. Here the CDR3 DNA reads TGTGCCAGCAGCCCCGGGCCGGCAAATACGCAGTATTTT. It encodes CASSPGPANTQYF.

The chain joins TRBV3-1 to TRBJ2-7; D not certain. Germline V gene lookup returns CDR1 LGHDT and CDR2 YNNKEL (reference sequence). The CDR3 contains 12 residues. Trimming stripped 5 bases from V and 2 bases from J, with 7 bases between. The CDR3 DNA sequence: TGTGCCAGCAGCAACTACGCCTACGAGCAGTACTTC. Translated, it gives CASSNYAYEQYF.

The V gene is TRBV7-9, the J gene TRBJ2-7; the D is unclear. The CDR3 has 15 residues. The germline V gene encodes CDR1 SEHNR and CDR2 FQNEAQ (reference sequence). V was pared by 5 bases and J by 2 bases, with 16 bases between. The CDR3 region has the DNA TGTGCCAGCAGCCGGAACCGGAAAGGAACCTACGAGCAGTACTTC. Its protein product is CASSRNRKGTYEQYF. Complete variable domain (other parts from reference TRBV7-9 and TRBJ2-7): DTGVSQNPRHKITKRGQNVTFRCDPISEHNRLYWYRQTLGQGPEFLTYFQNEAQLEKSRLLSDRFSAERPKGSFSTLEIQRTEQGDSAMYLCASSRNRKGTYEQYFGPGTRLTVT.

The chain joins TRBV5-1 to TRBJ1-1; a weak D match, TRBD1 (6 bases). V dropped 7 bases and J dropped 3 bases, with 13 bases sitting between them. The CDR3 has 13 amino acids. Germline V CDR1 and CDR2: SGHRS, YFSETQ. This CDR3 is CASQIGGDTEAFF. DNA of the CDR3: TGCGCCAGCCAAATTGGGGGCGACACTGAAGCTTTCTTT. The complete variable domain, with remaining parts taken from reference TRBV5-1 and TRBJ1-1, reads KAGVTQTPRYLIKTRGQQVTLSCSPISGHRSVSWYQQTPGQGLQFLFEYFSETQRNKGNFPGRFSGRQFSNSRSEMNVSTLELGDSALYLCASQIGGDTEAFFGQGTRLTVV.

The chain carries TRBV9 and TRBJ2-5; unclear D gene. V lost 0 bases and J lost 2, with 14 bases in between. Germline CDR1 is SGDLS and CDR2 is YYNGEE. This CDR3 contains 16 residues. The CDR3 DNA is TGTGCCAGCAGCGTAGGTATAGCCCTGACACAAGAGACCCAGTACTTC. Encoded protein: CASSVGIALTQETQYF.

This clonotype came up many times. V usage is TRBV5-1 and J usage is TRBJ1-1, with D unclear. This CDR3 contains 13 residues. V was cut by 1 base and J by 8 bases, with 12 bases left in between. Germline V gene sequence: CDR1 SGHRS, CDR2 YFSETQ. CDR3 amino acids: CASSLTVTGEAFF. CDR3 DNA sequence: TGCGCCAGCAGCTTGACAGTTACCGGCGAAGCTTTCTTT.

A few counts support this clonotype. This chain connects TRBV9 to TRBJ2-1, with TRBD2 matching over 15 bases. This CDR3 comprises 15 residues. The trim removed 3 bases at V and 6 bases at J, leaving 1 base unmatched. Germline CDR1 and CDR2: SGDLS and YYNGEE. Here the CDR3 reads CASSAGLAGGNEQFF. The CDR3 nucleotides are TGTGCCAGCAGCGCGGGACTAGCGGGAGGCAATGAGCAGTTCTTC. The full variable domain, in which reference TRBV9 and TRBJ2-1 provide the parts outside the CDR3, is DSGVTQTPKHLITATGQRVTLRCSPRSGDLSVYWYQQSLDQGLQFLIQYYNGEERAKGNILERFSAQQFPDLHSELNLSSLELGDSALYFCASSAGLAGGNEQFFGPGTRLTVL.

Of note for this clonotype: One end of the junction is discordant with germline, which a read error may explain. The chain combines TRBV6-5 with TRBJ2-1; 13 bases map to TRBD2. This CDR3 region has 16 residues. Per the germline V gene, CDR1 is MNHEY and CDR2 is SVGAGI. In DNA form, the CDR3 reads TGTGCCAGCAGTTACACGGGACTAGCGGGAAACAATGAGCGGTTCTTC. Its protein product is CASSYTGLAGNNERFF.

The chain is built from TRBV6-1 and TRBJ2-3; 12 bases fit TRBD2. J lost 4 bases, V lost 5 bases, and 7 bases had no gene match. The CDR3 contains 16 residues. Germline CDR1 MNHNS, CDR2 SASEGT. The CDR3 loop reads CASSPTSGSMSDTQYF. DNA for the CDR3: TGTGCCAGCAGTCCGACTAGCGGGAGTATGTCAGATACGCAGTATTTT.

This sequence joins TRBV20-1 and TRBJ2-1, with 7 bases aligning to TRBD2. CDR3 length equals 14 residues. The germline V gene has CDR1 DFQATT and CDR2 SNEGSKA (reference sequence). Losses at the gene ends were 2 bases for V and 4 bases for J; bases not matched to a gene: 5. CDR3 loop: CSARSASGYNEQFF. The CDR3 nucleotides are TGCAGTGCTAGATCGGCTAGCGGATACAATGAGCAGTTCTTC.

The chain joins TRBV20-1 to TRBJ1-1, with D unresolved. The germline V gene encodes CDR1 DFQATT and CDR2 SNEGSKA (reference sequence). The length of the CDR3 is 14 residues. Deletions cut 0 bases from V and 1 base from J, with 9 bases between. The CDR3 here is CSARDGGKNTEAFF. As DNA, the CDR3 is TGCAGTGCTAGAGACGGCGGAAAGAACACTGAAGCTTTCTTT.

This clonotype was counted a few times. This chain uses TRBV6-1 with TRBJ2-3; TRBD2 aligns across 13 bases. The V and J ends lost 7 bases and 0 bases, in that order; junction bases with no gene match: 4. CDR3 length: 16 amino acids. The V gene's germline CDR1 is MNHNS and CDR2 SASEGT. The CDR3 region is CASKRTSGSSTDTQYF. CDR3 sequence (DNA): TGTGCCAGCAAAAGGACTAGCGGGAGCAGCACAGATACGCAGTATTTT.

In this sample, this clonotype turned up many times. V usage is TRBV20-1 and J usage is TRBJ2-7; the match to TRBD2 covers 15 bases. The CDR3 consists of 17 residues. Looked up from germline, CDR1 is DFQATT and CDR2 is SNEGSKA (reference sequence). V trimming: 3 bases; J trimming: 4 bases; junction bases outside the gene matches: 10. CDR3 residues: CSASGWGLAGGGYEQYF. In nucleotides, the CDR3 is TGCAGTGCTAGTGGTTGGGGACTAGCGGGAGGCGGGTACGAGCAGTACTTC.

The table lists this clonotype with a few counts. The rearrangement links TRBV5-1 to TRBJ2-7; tentative D call: TRBD2 (6 bases). V was cut by 3 bases and J by 3 bases, with 25 bases left in between. The CDR3 consists of 18 residues. Per the germline V gene, CDR1 is SGHRS and CDR2 is YFSETQ. The CDR3 sequence is CASSSNPTTATSFYEQYF. CDR3 nucleotides: TGCGCCAGCAGCTCGAACCCGACGACTGCGACTAGTTTCTACGAGCAGTACTTC.

A note on this clonotype: One base away lies a much larger clone, so this may be a sequencing read error. V is TRBV12-3 or TRBV12-4 and J is TRBJ2-2, with a tentative D call TRBD2 (5 bases). This CDR3 comprises 11 residues. The CDR3 protein is CASSPFGELIF. CDR3 DNA sequence: TGTGCCAGCAGTCCGTTCGGGGAGCTGATTTTT.

The chain joins TRBV29-1 to TRBJ1-3; D might be TRBD1 (6 bases). CDR1 and CDR2 (germline): SQVTM, ANQGSEA. Trimming removed 6 bases from V and 3 bases from J, with 15 bases in between. The CDR3 length is 14 residues. The CDR3 sequence is CSVTNREYGNTIYF. Written as DNA, the CDR3 is TGCAGCGTGACCAACAGGGAGTATGGAAACACCATATATTTT.

This clonotype has only a few counts. This chain uses TRBV27 with TRBJ2-4, with a tentative D call TRBD1 (5 bases). The CDR3 is 15 amino acids. Germline assignment: CDR1 MNHEY and CDR2 SMNVEV (reference sequence). Trimming took 2 bases from V and 2 from J, leaving 10 bases between them. CDR3 in amino acids: CASSLERGSKNIQYF. CDR3 bases: TGTGCCAGCAGTTTAGAAAGGGGATCCAAAAACATTCAGTACTTC.

This clonotype has a handful of counts. V gene TRBV27 combines with J gene TRBJ2-7, with D tentatively TRBD1 (6 bases). The V gene lost 5 bases and the J gene lost 2 bases, with 22 bases spanning the gap. Germline lookup yields CDR1 MNHEY and CDR2 SMNVEV (reference sequence). This CDR3 contains 17 residues. In nucleotides, the CDR3 is TGTGCCAGCAGTCAGCGCCCAGGGACAATTTTTGCCTACGAGCAGTACTTC. Its translation: CASSQRPGTIFAYEQYF.

The table lists this clonotype with a few counts. The CDR3 reads CASKFASGGGYNEQFF. In nucleotides, the CDR3 is TGTGCCAGCAAATTCGCTAGCGGGGGGGGGTATAATGAGCAGTTCTTC. The V gene is TRBV3-1, the J gene TRBJ2-1; 12 bases agree with TRBD2. CDR1 is LGHDT, CDR2 YNNKEL, per germline (reference sequence). CDR3 length: 16 residues. V lost 7 bases and J lost 7; bases outside the gene matches: 11.

The chain is built from TRBV10-3 and TRBJ2-7; 8 nucleotides align to TRBD2. This CDR3 spans 14 amino acids. With V trimmed by 4 bases and J by 2 bases, 4 bases remained unmatched. Germline assignment: CDR1 ENHRY and CDR2 SYGVKD. DNA for the CDR3: TGTGCCATCAGTGGGCTAGCGGGCGCCTACGAGCAGTACTTC. Its translation: CAISGLAGAYEQYF.

This chain connects TRBV7-3 to TRBJ1-1, with D maybe TRBD1 (5 bases). The CDR3 is 13 residues long. Trimming took off 2 bases at V and 3 bases at J, with 7 bases between the two ends. CDR1 is SGHTA, CDR2 FQGTGA, per germline. The CDR3 protein is CASSLQQDTEAFF. The CDR3 DNA is TGTGCCAGCAGCTTACAACAGGACACTGAAGCTTTCTTT. The full variable domain, rest sourced from reference TRBV7-3 and TRBJ1-1, is GAGVSQTPSNKVTEKGKYVELRCDPISGHTALYWYRQSLGQGPEFLIYFQGTGAADDSGLPNDRFFAVRPEGSVSTLKIQRTERGDSAVYLCASSLQQDTEAFFGQGTRLTVV.

This clonotype was seen many times. J is TRBJ2-1 and V is TRBV5-1; maybe TRBD2 (6 bases). Germline V gene sequence: CDR1 SGHRS, CDR2 YFSETQ. V was trimmed by 3 bases and J by 3 bases, leaving 13 bases between them. This CDR3 is built from 15 residues. The CDR3 DNA sequence: TGCGCCAGCAGCTCTGGGACTTCCGACTACAATGAGCAGTTCTTC. Protein product: CASSSGTSDYNEQFF.

This clonotype was observed a few times. V is TRBV19 and J is TRBJ2-2; possibly TRBD2 for D (6 bases). V lost 3 bases, J lost 1 base, and 12 bases lay in between. Germline V CDR1 and CDR2: LNHDA, SQIVND (reference sequence). CDR3 length: 16 residues. CDR3 DNA sequence: TGTGCCAGTAGTATCCCGGGACTCGGGAACACCGGGGAGCTGTTTTTT. It specifies CASSIPGLGNTGELFF.

This clonotype was counted between two and nine times. J is TRBJ1-2 and V is TRBV3-1; 8 nucleotides line up with TRBD1. Trimming cost V 4 bases and J 2 bases; bases outside gene matches: 9. The CDR3 length is 16 residues. Looked up from germline, CDR1 is LGHDT and CDR2 is YNNKEL (reference sequence). CDR3 protein: CASSPGTGSRNYGYTF. For the CDR3, the DNA is TGTGCCAGCAGCCCGGGGACAGGATCAAGAAACTATGGCTACACCTTC.

This clonotype was seen many times. The DNA for the CDR3 is TGTGCCAGCAGTTTGATGGAGAACACTGAAGCTTTCTTT. As protein: CASSLMENTEAFF. The chain couples TRBV12-3 or TRBV12-4 to TRBJ1-1; D call uncertain. The CDR3 has 13 amino acids. Trimming took 3 bases from V and 1 from J, leaving 6 bases between them.

This clonotype was detected only a few times. The V gene is TRBV7-2, the J gene TRBJ2-4; a possible D gene is TRBD1 (5 bases). This CDR3 contains 15 residues. V lost 5 bases to trimming and J lost 5 bases, with 16 bases between them. Germline lookup yields CDR1 SGHTA and CDR2 FQGNSA. The CDR3 here is CASSVRFWGQNIQYF. CDR3 coding DNA: TGTGCCAGCAGCGTACGATTCTGGGGCCAAAACATTCAGTACTTC.